This TCR beta chain was sequenced during a study of identical twins. Only a few counts were recorded for this clonotype. CDR3 length: 13 residues. The germline V gene has CDR1 GTSNPN and CDR2 SVGIG (reference sequence). Trimming left V 1 base short and J 6 bases short, with 9 bases between. TCRdb processed the 5' RACE reads anew with MiXCR; each CDR3 protein has one entry. The table records around 680,000 distinct CDR3 sequences, more than 6.5% of them present only once. The same sample was also used in a study of yellow fever vaccine responses in identical twins.

This clonotype was obtained from a young woman in good health. Sequenced material: PBMCs. V is TRBV30 and J is TRBJ2-2; possibly TRBD1 for D (6 bases). CDR3 coding DNA: TGTGCCTGGAGTGGGGACAAGGCCGGGGAGCTGTTTTTT. It encodes CAWSGDKAGELFF. The complete variable domain, with remaining parts taken from reference TRBV30 and TRBJ2-2, reads SQTIHQWPATLVQPVGSPLSLECTVEGTSNPNLYWYRQAAGRGLQLLFYSVGIGQISSEVPQNLSASRPQDRQFILSSKKLLLSDSGFYLCAWSGDKAGELFFGEGSRLTVL.